What follows are 19 T cell receptor beta chains derived from one specimen sequenced in a study of blood T cell repertoires in COVID-19. Sequencing used immunoSEQ multiplex PCR; TCRdb keeps in-frame clones, though not all of them. The data hold 200,000 to 300,000 clones, with approximately 86% observed a single time. Sequencing was performed on peripheral blood. The source is a woman aged 60-75 years who had recovered from COVID-19.

The chain has TRBV28 and TRBJ2-7, with TRBD1 as a possible D gene (6 bases). The CDR3 totals 15 residues. V was trimmed by 5 bases and J by 7 bases, leaving 21 bases between them. Germline V gives CDR1 MDHEN, CDR2 SYDVKM. The CDR3 protein is CASSAQGNRFGEQYF. The CDR3 region has the DNA TGTGCCAGCAGTGCACAGGGAAACCGTTTTGGGGAGCAGTACTTC.

J is TRBJ1-2 and V is TRBV12-3 or TRBV12-4, with D possibly matching TRBD1 (6 bases). This CDR3 is built from 12 residues. Trimming cost V 6 bases and J 4 bases, with 9 bases left between them. DNA for the CDR3: TGTGCCAGCAGCAGGGACACCTATGGCTACACCTTC. Its protein product is CASSRDTYGYTF.

The CDR3 region is CASRPGHLNEKLFF. For the CDR3, the DNA is TGTGCCAGCAGGCCGGGACACCTTAATGAAAAACTGTTTTTT. This rearrangement joins TRBV28 to TRBJ1-4; D is perhaps TRBD1 (6 bases). Germline CDR1 reads MDHEN; CDR2 reads SYDVKM. Deletions cut 6 bases from V and 4 bases from J, with 12 bases between. The CDR3 has 14 residues. The full variable domain, with the rest looked up from reference TRBV28 and TRBJ1-4, is DVKVTQSSRYLVKRTGEKVFLECVQDMDHENMFWYRQDPGLGLRLIYFSYDVKMKEKGDIPEGYSVSREKKERFSLILESASTNQTSMYLCASRPGHLNEKLFFGSGTQLSVL.

The chain couples TRBV6-5 to TRBJ1-2; 9 nucleotides line up with TRBD1. The CDR3 covers 13 residues. Germline lookup yields CDR1 MNHEY and CDR2 SVGAGI. The V and J ends lost 6 bases and 6 bases, in that order; junction bases with no gene match: 5. This chain's CDR3 is CASRRTGDDGYTF. In nucleotides, the CDR3 is TGTGCCAGCAGAAGGACAGGGGACGATGGCTACACCTTC.

V and J are TRBV5-4 and TRBJ1-1; D remains ambiguous. Germline V CDR1 and CDR2: SGHNT, YYREEE (reference sequence). CDR3 length: 15 amino acids. The germline V and J ends were trimmed by 2 bases and 0 bases, with 11 bases remaining between them. This CDR3 reads CASSFETFMNTEAFF. In DNA, the CDR3 is TGTGCCAGCAGCTTTGAGACATTCATGAACACTGAAGCTTTCTTT.

This clone was counted only a few times. The chain couples TRBV19 to TRBJ1-5, with D tentatively TRBD1 (5 bases). The V gene's germline CDR1 is LNHDA and CDR2 SQIVND (reference sequence). The CDR3 is 13 residues long. Deletions cut 5 bases from V and 7 bases from J, with 12 bases between. The CDR3 region has the DNA TGTGCCAGTAGTCCTTCCGGGGGGCAGCCCCAGCATTTT. It encodes CASSPSGGQPQHF.

This rearrangement joins TRBV28 to TRBJ1-5; possible D gene TRBD1, 6 bases. The V end lost 6 bases, the J end lost 0 bases, and 15 bases lay between the germline ends. CDR1 MDHEN and CDR2 SYDVKM come from the germline V gene. This CDR3 contains 16 residues. CDR3 DNA sequence: TGTGCCAGCAGGACCGACGGGACACATAGCAATCAGCCCCAGCATTTT. Its translation is CASRTDGTHSNQPQHF.

CDR3 nucleotides: TGTGCCAGCAGTCGGGACAGGTTTTACGAGCAGTACTTC. Translated, it gives CASSRDRFYEQYF. The V and J genes are TRBV7-2 and TRBJ2-7; 8 bases line up with TRBD1. Losses at the gene ends were 6 bases for V and 4 bases for J; bases not matched to a gene: 5. The CDR3 has 13 amino acids. CDR1 SGHTA and CDR2 FQGNSA come from the germline V gene.

Details on this clone: This specimen includes other DNA sequences encoding the same CDR3. This sequence joins TRBV5-5 and TRBJ2-5; D is uncertain. The CDR3 runs 11 residues. Germline lookup yields CDR1 SGHKS and CDR2 YYEKEE (reference sequence). V dropped 4 bases and J dropped 1 base, with 2 bases sitting between them. The CDR3: CASSLQETQYF. The DNA of the CDR3 is TGTGCCAGCAGCCTCCAAGAGACCCAGTACTTC.

The chain recombines TRBV7-6 with TRBJ1-3; possibly TRBD1 for D (5 bases). The CDR3 totals 17 residues. V was pared by 1 base and J by 4 bases, with 17 bases between. Germline CDR1 is SGHVS and CDR2 is FNYEAQ. CDR3: CASSLGPLGGSGNTIYF. The CDR3 nucleotides read TGTGCCAGCAGCTTAGGCCCGTTGGGGGGGTCAGGAAACACCATATATTTT.

The chain has TRBV7-3 and TRBJ1-6; TRBD1 matches at 10 bases. V shed 4 bases, J shed 6 bases, and the junction held 3 bases outside the gene matches. CDR1 is SGHTA, CDR2 FQGTGA, per germline. This CDR3 spans 15 amino acids. CDR3 amino acids: CASSSGTGVNSPLHF. The CDR3 nucleotides are TGTGCCAGCAGCTCAGGGACAGGGGTTAATTCACCCCTCCACTTT.

The chain joins TRBV14 to TRBJ2-6, with a possible D match to TRBD1 (6 bases). The CDR3 runs 15 residues. Germline V gene lookup returns CDR1 SGHDN and CDR2 FVKESK. V was trimmed by 2 bases and J by 4 bases, leaving 9 bases between them. CDR3 nucleotide sequence: TGTGCCAGCAGCCAATGGGGGCAAGGGGCCAACGTCCTGACTTTC. This translates into CASSQWGQGANVLTF.

J is TRBJ2-5 and V is TRBV7-9; possible D gene TRBD2, 6 bases. Looked up from germline, CDR1 is SEHNR and CDR2 is FQNEAQ (reference sequence). The V and J ends lost 5 bases and 2 bases respectively, with 15 bases between them. This CDR3 has 15 amino acids. CDR3 coding DNA: TGTGCCAGCAGCCATAGCACGGCGGGGCAAGAGACCCAGTACTTC. Its protein product is CASSHSTAGQETQYF. Complete variable domain (other parts from reference TRBV7-9 and TRBJ2-5): DTGVSQNPRHKITKRGQNVTFRCDPISEHNRLYWYRQTLGQGPEFLTYFQNEAQLEKSRLLSDRFSAERPKGSFSTLEIQRTEQGDSAMYLCASSHSTAGQETQYFGPGTRLLVL.

The chain recombines TRBV1 with TRBJ2-5; TRBD2 is the table's D call, not checked against the DNA. TRBV1 is listed as a pseudogene. The CDR3 loop spans 15 amino acids. The CDR3 region has the DNA TGCACCAGCAGCCACGTCGGGGGGGCCGGGGAGACCCAGTACTTC. Translated: CTSSHVGGAGETQYF.

The chain links TRBV2 to TRBJ1-3; the match to TRBD1 covers 8 bases. This CDR3 has 15 amino acids. Germline assignment: CDR1 SNHLY and CDR2 FYNNEI. After removal of 9 bases from V and 3 bases from J, the junction contained 10 bases not matched to a gene. CDR3 protein: CASTETGGVGNTIYF. The CDR3 DNA is TGTGCCAGTACGGAAACAGGGGGAGTTGGAAACACCATATATTTT.

The rearrangement uses TRBV5-1 and TRBJ2-2; 7 bases align to TRBD2. The CDR3 is 16 residues long. The V segment lost 7 bases and the J segment 2 bases; nucleotides outside the gene matches: 11. The V gene's germline CDR1 is SGHRS and CDR2 YFSETQ. CDR3 residues: CASQISPGGNTGELFF. CDR3 DNA sequence: TGCGCCAGCCAAATCTCCCCGGGGGGAAACACCGGGGAGCTGTTTTTT.

The chain recombines TRBV5-8 with TRBJ2-3; the match to TRBD1 covers 9 bases. V shed 0 bases, J shed 6 bases, and the junction held 2 bases outside the gene matches. Germline V gene sequence: CDR1 SGHTS, CDR2 YDEGEE. There are 14 residues in the CDR3. CDR3 DNA sequence: TGTGCCAGCAGCTTGGACAGGGGGCTGGATACGCAGTATTTT. Its translation is CASSLDRGLDTQYF.

The chain uses TRBV6-5 and TRBJ2-5, with a weak D call TRBD1 (5 bases). Looked up from germline, CDR1 is MNHEY and CDR2 is SVGAGI. The CDR3 totals 13 residues. The V end lost 7 bases, the J end lost 5 bases, and 14 bases lay between the germline ends. DNA of the CDR3: TGTGCCAGCAACAAGGGGCCGGCGGAGACCCAGTACTTC. Encoded protein: CASNKGPAETQYF.

This sequence joins TRBV5-1 and TRBJ2-3, with 11 bases fitting TRBD2. The CDR3 has 14 amino acids. From germline, CDR1 is SGHRS and CDR2 YFSETQ. J was trimmed by 1 base and V by 5 bases; bases with no gene match: 0. The CDR3 nucleotides read TGCGCCAGCAGACTAGCGGGGGGCACAGATACGCAGTATTTT. Amino acids: CASRLAGGTDTQYF.